A single T cell receptor (beta chain) is shown here with its context. The data belong to a study of technical replicates of blood from several donors. The protocol was immunoSEQ multiplex PCR, while the TCRdb copy is restricted to in-frame clones and leaves out a portion. The table lists about 100,000 clones, 95% of them singletons, with 0.34% in the top ten. The CDR3 is 15 amino acids. Trimming took off 5 bases at V and 10 bases at J, with 23 bases between the two ends. CDR1 SGHAT and CDR2 FQNNGV come from the germline V gene. Material: T cells isolated from PBMCs. This clonotype was sampled from a human donor in good health. This chain connects TRBV11-2 to TRBJ1-2; TRBD1 is a possible D gene (5 bases). CDR3 sequence reads: CASSTLGGLPTPYTF. The CDR3 nucleotides are TGTGCCAGCAGCACCCTCGGGGGACTCCCAACACCCTACACCTTC.